The sequence of this T cell receptor beta chain was determined in a study of siplizumab effects on memory and regulatory T cells (dated by TCRdb to the late 2010s). For the study in its entirety: The study examined how the anti-CD2 antibody siplizumab affects alloreactive T-cell subsets in allogeneic mixed lymphocyte reactions built from human PBMCs.

Sorted unstimulated T cells, along with proliferating T cells recovered from mixed lymphocyte reactions, underwent TCRbeta CDR3 sequencing. Fresh whole blood from over 8 HLA-typed healthy donors was used to isolate PBMCs. To map where alloreactive clones came from, CD4+ non-regulatory T cells in the unstimulated state were FACS-sorted. The library came from the immunoSEQ multiplex PCR assay. Some 100,000 TCR templates per sample were assayed by the deep sequencing platform. Genomic DNA extracted from sorted T cells was used for TCRbeta CDR3 sequencing. The original methods were these. Clonal analysis of TCRbeta CDR3 data was done in the R programming language. Comparing unstimulated samples against CFSE-low samples taken after the reaction was how alloreactive CD4+ and CD8+ clones were defined. Alloreactive CD4+ clones were assigned to regulatory or non-regulatory origin by matching sequences to sorted unstimulated Treg and non-Treg repertoires. TCRdb took this table from immuneACCESS and kept in-frame rearrangements with V and J called. Such tables lack part of the clones; where checked against another copy, unresolved V genes explain under half of the gap, and the rest is unexplained. V, J and clone size derive from that table, while D and trimming were established from the DNA sequence. The sample table records 100,000 or so clones; 80% to 95% of these occur just once. Of the sample, 0.16% falls within the top ten clones.

On this clone itself: The specificity of this receptor is unknown. Nothing much larger sits one base from this clone, and base qualities are not available.

Study-wide conclusions, independent of this receptor: Of the alloreactive CD4+ clones that could be mapped, the Treg-derived share averaged about 67% with siplizumab compared with approximately 30% in control reactions. The cumulative frequency of alloreactive sequences traceable to unstimulated CD4+ memory T cells was significantly reduced by siplizumab. About 75-97% of proliferating CD4+ or CD8+ clones could not be given a naive or memory phenotype. Sequences below about 10^-5 frequency were poorly captured, so only a minor fraction of alloreactive clones could be mapped to unstimulated subsets. Greater diversity appeared to be present in unstimulated naive T cells than in memory T cells, and a substantial contribution to the alloresponse seemed to be made by naive cells. The suppressive function of proliferating Tregs from siplizumab cultures was not functionally confirmed.

According to the germline V gene, CDR1 reads SGHDT and CDR2 reads YYEEEE. Ends trimmed: V by 5 bases, J by 1 base; bases unmatched to a gene: 6. The CDR3 covers 16 residues, taking in both the cysteine and the phenylalanine. Kept here is only the CDR3 DNA, which spans 48 bases and is read in frame from base 1. Sequenced sample: non-Treg CD4+ T cells sorted from blood. Per the publication, the cell subset or site label means: FACS-sorted unstimulated CD4+ non-regulatory T cells. Rearrangement joined TRBV5-6 to TRBJ2-1; 10 middle bases align to TRBD1. This TCR came from a human donor in good health. The DNA sequence is given as TGTGCCAGCAGTCGAGGGACAGGGGAGTCCTACAATGAGCAGTTCTTC. The resulting protein is CASSRGTGESYNEQFF.